Presented here are 13 T cell receptor beta chains from one specimen sequenced in a study of blood T cell repertoires in COVID-19. TCRdb's copy holds only in-frame clones and misses some; the assay was immunoSEQ multiplex PCR. This sample has 87,000 or so clones, with under 85% found just once. Sequencing used peripheral blood. Every receptor here comes from a woman older than 75 with COVID-19, enrolled during active disease.

A word on this clone: The junction departs from germline at one end; a sequencing error may be responsible. The genes are TRBV2 and TRBJ1-2, with D possibly TRBD1 on 6 matching bases. The length of the CDR3 is 14 residues. Germline-derived CDR1 and CDR2 are SNHLY and FYNNEI. The CDR3 DNA reads as TGTGCGAGCAGAACAGGACAGCCGAACTATGGCTACACCTTC. Translated, it gives CASRTGQPNYGYTF.

The chain is built from TRBV6-2 or TRBV6-3 and TRBJ2-1; 8 positions match TRBD2. With 4 bases clipped from V and 7 bases from J, the junction kept 12 bases outside the gene matches. In germline, CDR1 is MNHEY, CDR2 SVGEGT. This CDR3 contains 16 residues. The CDR3: CASSWTAGGPKNEQFF. Here the CDR3 DNA reads TGTGCCAGCAGTTGGACTGCGGGGGGTCCTAAAAATGAGCAGTTCTTC.

DNA for the CDR3: TGTGCCAGCAGCTTACGAACAGGGGTAGATACGCAGTATTTT. Its protein product is CASSLRTGVDTQYF. The V gene is TRBV7-2, the J gene TRBJ2-3, with 7 nucleotides matching TRBD1. In germline, CDR1 is SGHTA, CDR2 FQGNSA. The CDR3 length is 14 residues. V shed 2 bases and J 5 bases; nucleotides not matched to a gene: 4.

This sequence joins TRBV9 and TRBJ2-5, with D perhaps TRBD1 (6 bases). CDR3 length: 14 amino acids. Germline V gene data show CDR1 as SGDLS and CDR2 as YYNGEE. Between the trimmed V and J ends, which lost 4 bases and 5 bases, there was a span of 15 bases. The CDR3 loop is CASSPGTGWETQYF. Written as DNA, the CDR3 is TGTGCCAGCAGCCCAGGCACAGGGTGGGAGACCCAGTACTTC.

This clone was detected only once. The chain combines TRBV18 with TRBJ2-7; possible D gene TRBD2, 5 bases. Germline-derived CDR1 and CDR2 are KGHSH and LQKENI. V was pared by 1 base and J by 2 bases, with 15 bases between. This CDR3 contains 16 residues. CDR3 in amino acids: CASSPLGGLSTYEQYF. CDR3 nucleotide sequence: TGTGCCAGCTCACCACTGGGCGGGCTGTCCACCTACGAGCAGTACTTC.

CDR3 amino acids: CASSLFAGGTDTQYF. CDR3 bases: TGTGCCAGCAGCTTGTTCGCAGGGGGAACAGATACGCAGTATTTT. V gene TRBV5-4 combines with J gene TRBJ2-3; 7 nucleotides match TRBD1. The J segment lost 3 bases and the V segment lost 1 base, leaving 5 bases of the junction unmatched. Looked up from germline, CDR1 is SGHNT and CDR2 is YYREEE (reference sequence). There are 15 residues in the CDR3.

The chain uses TRBV5-1 and TRBJ2-7; the match to TRBD2 covers 8 bases. From germline, CDR1 is SGHRS and CDR2 YFSETQ. The junction had 12 bases not matched to a gene; V was cut back by 4 bases and J by 3 bases. The CDR3 runs 16 residues. CDR3 protein: CASSGQRGAGGYEQYF. DNA of the CDR3: TGCGCCAGCAGCGGCCAGCGGGGCGCGGGAGGCTACGAGCAGTACTTC. The complete variable domain, with remaining parts taken from reference TRBV5-1 and TRBJ2-7, reads KAGVTQTPRYLIKTRGQQVTLSCSPISGHRSVSWYQQTPGQGLQFLFEYFSETQRNKGNFPGRFSGRQFSNSRSEMNVSTLELGDSALYLCASSGQRGAGGYEQYFGPGTRLTVT.

The chain uses TRBV9 and TRBJ1-2; perhaps TRBD1 as D (6 bases). V gave up 4 bases and J gave up 6 bases, with 16 bases separating them. Germline lookup yields CDR1 SGDLS and CDR2 YYNGEE. CDR3 length: 14 residues. CDR3 in amino acids: CASSREGGGHGYTF. Here the CDR3 DNA reads TGTGCCAGCAGCCGTGAAGGGGGGGGACATGGCTACACCTTC. Complete variable domain (other parts from reference TRBV9 and TRBJ1-2): DSGVTQTPKHLITATGQRVTLRCSPRSGDLSVYWYQQSLDQGLQFLIQYYNGEERAKGNILERFSAQQFPDLHSELNLSSLELGDSALYFCASSREGGGHGYTFGSGTRLTVV.

The chain links TRBV15 to TRBJ1-6; D is unclear. V lost 0 bases, J lost 7 bases, and 16 bases lay in between. There are 17 residues in the CDR3. Germline CDR1 LNHNV, CDR2 YYDKDF (reference sequence). The CDR3 reads CATSRDWQSALNSPLHF. CDR3 DNA: TGTGCCACCAGCAGAGATTGGCAAAGCGCGTTAAATTCACCCCTCCACTTT.

The chain has TRBV6-4 and TRBJ1-6; D is unclear. CDR3 size: 12 residues. The V gene's germline CDR1 is MRHNA and CDR2 SNTAGT. V dropped 3 bases and J dropped 9 bases, with 6 bases sitting between them. The CDR3 reads CASSDFGSPLHF. In DNA, the CDR3 is TGTGCCAGCAGTGATTTCGGTTCACCCCTCCACTTT.

The CDR3 protein is CASSVGGIRVETQYF. The CDR3 coding sequence is TGTGCCAGCAGTGTCGGGGGGATTCGGGTCGAGACCCAGTACTTC. This rearrangement joins TRBV2 to TRBJ2-5; 7 nucleotides line up with TRBD2. Germline lookup yields CDR1 SNHLY and CDR2 FYNNEI. This CDR3 spans 15 amino acids. With 4 bases clipped from V and 5 bases from J, the junction kept 10 bases outside the gene matches.

The chain uses TRBV21-1 and TRBJ1-5; TRBD1, the D gene given by the table, was not confirmed from the DNA. TRBV21-1 is marked as a pseudogene. The CDR3 covers 14 residues. The CDR3 reads CASSKGDRDQPQHF. The CDR3 DNA follows: TGTGCCAGCAGCAAGGGGGACAGGGATCAGCCCCAGCATTTT.

This clone has more than one count but fewer than ten. The V gene is TRBV7-9, the J gene TRBJ1-2, with 7 bases fitting TRBD1. CDR1 SEHNR and CDR2 FQNEAQ come from the germline V gene (reference sequence). The trim removed 5 bases at V and 8 bases at J, leaving 8 bases unmatched. The CDR3 sequence is 13 residues long. CDR3: CASSLGQLGGYTF. As DNA, the CDR3 is TGTGCCAGCAGCCTGGGACAGTTGGGGGGCTACACCTTC.